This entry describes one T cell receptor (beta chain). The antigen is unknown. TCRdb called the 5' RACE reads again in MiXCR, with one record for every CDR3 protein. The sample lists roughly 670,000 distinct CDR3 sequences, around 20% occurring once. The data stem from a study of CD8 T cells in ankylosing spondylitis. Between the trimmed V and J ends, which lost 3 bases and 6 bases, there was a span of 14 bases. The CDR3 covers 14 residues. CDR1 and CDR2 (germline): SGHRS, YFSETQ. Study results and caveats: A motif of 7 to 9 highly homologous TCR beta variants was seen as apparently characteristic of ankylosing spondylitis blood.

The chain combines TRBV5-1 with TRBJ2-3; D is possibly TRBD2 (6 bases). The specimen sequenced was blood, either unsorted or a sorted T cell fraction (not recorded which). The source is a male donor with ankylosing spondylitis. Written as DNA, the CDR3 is TGCGCCAGCAGCTCTCGACTAGGTGAGGATACGCAGTATTTT. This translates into CASSSRLGEDTQYF.